This section outlines one T cell receptor beta chain sequence together with its context. The CDR3 loop spans 16 amino acids. Germline CDR1 LGHDT, CDR2 YNNKEL (reference sequence). The V gene end was trimmed by 1 base and the J gene end by 5 bases; junction bases not matched to a gene: 6. Random hexamers were used to reverse transcribe roughly 0.5 to 1 ug of RNA. TCRdb recomputed calls from the immunoSEQ multiplex PCR reads with MiXCR, one row per CDR3 protein. The sample includes approximately 190,000 distinct CDR3 sequences, more than 85% of them seen just once. This sample is part of a study of CD8 T cells in Susac syndrome.

The receptor was derived from a human donor with Susac syndrome. The source material was CD8+ T cells from PBMCs. This chain connects TRBV3-1 to TRBJ2-3; the match to TRBD2 covers 10 bases. This chain's CDR3 is CASSQVQRGGRDTQYF. In nucleotides, the CDR3 is TGTGCCAGCAGCCAAGTCCAGCGGGGGGGCAGAGATACGCAGTATTTT.